A selection of T cell receptor beta chains follows, all from one sample in a study of T-cell reconstitution after alpha-beta-depleted transplantation in children. MiXCR was run by TCRdb on the PCR reads, yielding one entry per CDR3 protein. This table holds 70,000 or so distinct CDR3 sequences, about 11% found once. The input for sequencing was PBMCs, taken before TCRalphabeta/CD19-depleted stem cell transplant. These receptors were collected from a boy younger than 18 with acute myeloid leukemia, due to receive a stem cell transplant. CDR3s include the opening cysteine and the closing phenylalanine or tryptophan. A D gene is named only where the DNA matches it firmly. The size entry is marked missing in some rows and otherwise reads once, few, many or a size class.

j_call d_call clone_size v_call cdr3_nt cdr3_aa
TRBJ2-1 . many TRBV27 TGTGCCAGCAGTTCCGGCCATAGCACTGAGCAGTTCTTC CASSSGHSTEQFF
TRBJ1-1 . many TRBV11-2 TGTGCCAGCAGCTTGTCCGGACAGAACACTGAAGCTTTCTTT CASSLSGQNTEAFF
TRBJ2-1 . many TRBV24-1 TGTGCCACGGGGGCCACACTAGCGACGGGTGAGCAGTTCTTC CATGATLATGEQFF
TRBJ2-3 TRBD2 . TRBV4-2 TGTGCCAGCAGCCAATCACTAGCGGGGGGCCTCAGAGATACGCAGTATTTT CASSQSLAGGLRDTQYF
TRBJ1-3 . many TRBV27 TGTGCCAGCAGTCCGGTCTCTGGAAACACCATATATTTT CASSPVSGNTIYF
TRBJ1-3 . . TRBV6-1 TGTGCCAGCAGTCAGAGCAGGACCGCTGGAAACACCATATATTTT CASSQSRTAGNTIYF
TRBJ2-7 . many TRBV5-1 TGCGCCAGCTCCGGAGGGAGGAACGAGCAGTACTTC CASSGGRNEQYF
TRBJ2-1 TRBD2 many TRBV24-1 TGTGCCACCAGTGATCCCCCGAGCGGGGTTGGTGAGCAGTTCTTC CATSDPPSGVGEQFF
TRBJ2-2 . many TRBV6-2/TRBV6-3 TGTGCCAGCAGTCAACCGGGACTGGGCACCGGGGAGCTGTTTTTT CASSQPGLGTGELFF
TRBJ2-7 TRBD1 many TRBV27 TGTGCCAGCAGCAAGGTTGGCCAGGGGGACTACGAGCAGTACTTC CASSKVGQGDYEQYF
TRBJ2-2 TRBD2 many TRBV4-3 TGCGCCAGCAGCCCGGGGACGTTGGCTAGCGGCACCGGGGAGCTGTTTTTT CASSPGTLASGTGELFF
TRBJ1-6 . few TRBV20-1 TGCAGTGCTGGGGTGACATCTGATTCACCCCTCCACTTT CSAGVTSDSPLHF
TRBJ2-3 . many TRBV4-1 TGCGCCAGCAGCCAACTGGAAGGAGATACGCAGTATTTT CASSQLEGDTQYF
TRBJ2-2 TRBD2 few TRBV6-6 TGTGCCAGCAGTTACTCGGGGGGGGTCACCGGGGAGCTGTTTTTT CASSYSGGVTGELFF
TRBJ2-7 TRBD2 many TRBV20-1 TGCAGTGCTAGGTTACTAGCGGTATCCTACGAGCAGTACTTC CSARLLAVSYEQYF
TRBJ2-5 . many TRBV6-5 TGTGCCAGCCCCGACCGCGCAGGGACCCAGTACTTC CASPDRAGTQYF